Listed here are 12 T cell receptor beta chains from one sample, sequenced in a study of Ad26.COV2.S vaccination and SARS-CoV-2 variants (dated by TCRdb to the early 2020s). The treatment or condition label corresponds to: some 19 received Ad26.COV2.S at low or high dose, single or two shots; about 5 received placebo; per-sample allocation not given. For vaccine and placebo recipients, the sequenced repertoires came from samples collected on day 63 after the first injection. Library construction relied on the immunoSEQ multiplex PCR assay. Drawn from immuneACCESS, this table holds only the in-frame rearrangements with V and J called that TCRdb kept. Clones are partly lost; checked studies trace under half to an unresolved V gene and leave the rest unexplained. In this sample the table shows over 300,000 clones, 83% of which occur a single time. The ten largest clones represent about 7.4% of the sample.

The specimen comprised peripheral blood, sampled in a trial of Ad26.COV2.S vaccine versus placebo. The receptor source for this set is a person aged 18 to 65 who received the Ad26.COV2.S COVID-19 vaccine or a placebo.

The chain recombines TRBV4-2 with TRBJ1-3; D perhaps matches TRBD1 (5 bases). The CDR3 spans 16 residues. Germline CDR1 reads LGHNA; CDR2 reads YNFKEQ. V lost 1 base to trimming and J lost 0 bases, with 10 bases between them. CDR3 sequence (DNA): TGTGCCAGCAGCCAAGGGACGGGGCACTCTGGAAACACCATATATTTT. Amino acid sequence: CASSQGTGHSGNTIYF.

The chain is built from TRBV5-6 and TRBJ1-1; no reliable D call. Looked up from germline, CDR1 is SGHDT and CDR2 is YYEEEE. The CDR3 has 13 amino acids. V lost 9 bases and J lost 1, with 13 bases in between. CDR3 in amino acids: CATYTIENTEAFF. The CDR3, as DNA: TGTGCCACCTATACCATCGAGAACACTGAAGCTTTCTTT.

This chain uses TRBV2 with TRBJ1-2, with D maybe TRBD1 (6 bases). The CDR3 covers 15 residues. Per germline, CDR1 SNHLY and CDR2 FYNNEI. Trimming removed 0 bases at V and 8 bases at J, with 16 bases between. CDR3 protein: CASSEAARTVRGYTF. CDR3 sequence (DNA): TGTGCCAGCAGTGAAGCTGCGCGGACAGTCCGCGGCTACACCTTC.

The chain has TRBV11-2 and TRBJ2-7; D is perhaps TRBD1 or TRBD2 (5 bases each). The CDR3 extends over 16 amino acids. The V gene's germline CDR1 is SGHAT and CDR2 FQNNGV. Deletions cut 8 bases from V and 0 bases from J, with 20 bases between. In DNA form, the CDR3 reads TGTGCCAGCGGGGCCGGCCTAGCAGGGTTCTCCTACGAGCAGTACTTC. This encodes CASGAGLAGFSYEQYF.

This sequence joins TRBV2 and TRBJ1-5; 7 bases align to TRBD1. The CDR3 extends over 12 amino acids. Germline V gene sequence: CDR1 SNHLY, CDR2 FYNNEI. V lost 6 bases and J lost 7; bases outside the gene matches: 3. CDR3: CASRARGQPQHF. In DNA form, the CDR3 reads TGTGCCAGCAGGGCCAGGGGGCAGCCCCAGCATTTT.

The chain has TRBV6-1 and TRBJ1-2; no firm D call. With 2 bases removed from V and 4 bases from J, the gap between germline ends came to 20 bases. From germline, CDR1 is MNHNS and CDR2 SASEGT. The CDR3 is made up of 17 amino acids. This CDR3 is CASSERVGAPDFYGYTF. The CDR3 DNA reads TGTGCCAGCAGTGAAAGGGTTGGAGCTCCGGACTTCTATGGCTACACCTTC.

The chain couples TRBV13 to TRBJ1-2; a weak D match, TRBD1 (5 bases). V was pared by 5 bases and J by 3 bases, with 10 bases between. The CDR3 contains 13 residues. Germline CDR1 is PRHDT and CDR2 is FYEKMQ (reference sequence). DNA for the CDR3: TGTGCCAGCAGCCCTGAGGGGTACTATGGCTACACCTTC. It yields the protein CASSPEGYYGYTF.

CDR3: CASGPGTSGKKETQYF. DNA of the CDR3: TGTGCTAGTGGTCCGGGGACTAGCGGGAAAAAAGAGACCCAGTACTTC. V is TRBV12-5 and J is TRBJ2-5, with 13 bases fitting TRBD2. J lost 3 bases, V lost 5 bases, and 6 bases had no gene match. The CDR3 has 16 amino acids. Germline V gene sequence: CDR1 LGHNT, CDR2 FRNRAP. The whole variable domain, remainder taken from reference TRBV12-5 and TRBJ2-5, is DARVTQTPRHKVTEMGQEVTMRCQPILGHNTVFWYRQTMMQGLELLAYFRNRAPLDDSGMPKDRFSAEMPDATLATLKIQPSEPRDSAVYFCASGPGTSGKKETQYFGPGTRLLVL.

This clone was detected only a few times. The chain's CDR3 is CASSLRTVGDNYEQYF. In DNA, the CDR3 is TGTGCCAGCAGCTTAAGAACGGTCGGGGACAACTACGAGCAGTACTTC. The chain uses TRBV7-8 and TRBJ2-7; D is perhaps TRBD1 (6 bases). The length of the CDR3 is 16 residues. Germline V gene lookup returns CDR1 SGHVS and CDR2 FQNEAQ. V was cut by 2 bases and J by 3 bases, with 17 bases left in between. Based on the CDR3 plus reference TRBV7-8 and TRBJ2-7, the full variable domain is GAGVSQSPRYKVAKRGQDVALRCDPISGHVSLFWYQQALGQGPEFLTYFQNEAQLDKSGLPSDRFFAERPEGSVSTLKIQRTQQEDSAVYLCASSLRTVGDNYEQYFGPGTRLTVT.

Points on this clone: At the DNA level, this CDR3 is encoded by other sequences in the same sample as well. The chain recombines TRBV3-1 (or the pseudogene TRBV3-2) with TRBJ1-1; D not certain. Deletions cut 6 bases from V and 1 base from J, with 3 bases between. CDR3 length: 11 residues. CDR1 is LGHDT, CDR2 YNNKEL, per germline (reference sequence). The CDR3 DNA is TGTGCCAGCAGGCGGAACACTGAAGCTTTCTTT. Amino acid sequence: CASRRNTEAFF.

The V and J genes are TRBV19 and TRBJ2-1; 7 nucleotides align to TRBD1. V shed 4 bases and J 2 bases; nucleotides not matched to a gene: 5. There are 15 residues in the CDR3. CDR1 and CDR2 (germline): LNHDA, SQIVND (reference sequence). The CDR3 protein is CASSTGTVTYNEQFF. The CDR3, as DNA: TGTGCCAGTAGTACAGGGACAGTCACCTACAATGAGCAGTTCTTC.

This clone showed up just once. CDR3 residues: CASSYERGRYGYTF. For the CDR3, the DNA is TGTGCCAGCAGTTACGAGCGGGGGCGATATGGCTACACCTTC. The chain carries TRBV6-5 and TRBJ1-2; TRBD1 might be the D (6 bases). Trimming shortened V by 2 bases and J by 5 bases, and 12 bases separated the two germline ends. This CDR3 contains 14 residues. CDR1 is MNHEY and CDR2 is SVGAGI in the germline V gene.